This is a list of T cell receptor beta chains from one sample in a study of blood T cell repertoires in COVID-19. Sequencing used immunoSEQ multiplex PCR; TCRdb keeps in-frame clones, though not all of them. Among about 46,000 clones listed, over 70% were seen once. The sample consisted of peripheral blood. The receptors stem from a human donor with active COVID-19. The donor label of this sample is uncertain. The CDR3 runs from the conserved cysteine through the conserved F or W. Each record gives: J gene, V gene, clone size, D gene, CDR3 DNA, CDR3 protein. The D gene is left open where the match is weak. A row's size may be missing; if present it is once, few, many or a size class.

J gene: TRBJ1-4
V gene: TRBV25-1
clone size: .
D gene: .
CDR3 DNA: TGTGCCAGCAGAGACAGGCTGGGTGAAAAACTGTTTTTT
CDR3 protein: CASRDRLGEKLFF

J gene: TRBJ2-7
V gene: TRBV11-3
clone size: .
D gene: .
CDR3 DNA: TGTGCCAGCAGCCATACGGACAGCATTCCATCCGAGCAGTACTTC
CDR3 protein: CASSHTDSIPSEQYF

J gene: TRBJ1-1
V gene: TRBV11-2
clone size: .
D gene: .
CDR3 DNA: TGTGCCAGCAGCCTAAGACAAGGGGATGAAGCTTTCTTT
CDR3 protein: CASSLRQGDEAFF

J gene: TRBJ2-1
V gene: TRBV7-3
clone size: .
D gene: .
CDR3 DNA: TGTGCCAGCAGCTTAAGCCTAGTTGGGAATGAGCAGTTCTTC
CDR3 protein: CASSLSLVGNEQFF

J gene: TRBJ1-5
V gene: TRBV28
clone size: .
D gene: .
CDR3 DNA: TGTGCCAGCAGTATCTTAAACAGGGATCAGCCCCAGCATTTT
CDR3 protein: CASSILNRDQPQHF

J gene: TRBJ1-6
V gene: TRBV30
clone size: .
D gene: .
CDR3 DNA: TGTGCCTGGAGTGTTAATTCGAATTCACCCCTCCACTTT
CDR3 protein: CAWSVNSNSPLHF

J gene: TRBJ2-2
V gene: TRBV29-1
clone size: once
D gene: TRBD1
CDR3 DNA: TGCAGCGTTGGAGGGACAGGGCGGGACACCGGGGAGCTGTTTTTT
CDR3 protein: CSVGGTGRDTGELFF

J gene: TRBJ2-7
V gene: TRBV11-3
clone size: once
D gene: .
CDR3 DNA: TGTGCCAGCAGCTTAGCTTGGGGGCTAATATCCTACGAGCAGTACTTC
CDR3 protein: CASSLAWGLISYEQYF

J gene: TRBJ1-5
V gene: TRBV5-1
clone size: .
D gene: TRBD1
CDR3 DNA: TGCGCCAGCAGCTTAATGACAGGGGACAATCAGCCCCAGCATTTT
CDR3 protein: CASSLMTGDNQPQHF

J gene: TRBJ1-3
V gene: TRBV2
clone size: once
D gene: .
CDR3 DNA: TGTGCCAGCAGTCCTGGGGGGACCGGAAACACCATATATTTT
CDR3 protein: CASSPGGTGNTIYF

J gene: TRBJ2-7
V gene: TRBV5-5
clone size: .
D gene: TRBD1
CDR3 DNA: TGTGCCAGCAGCTTCTGGGACAGCGATATATCCTACGAGCAGTACTTC
CDR3 protein: CASSFWDSDISYEQYF

J gene: TRBJ2-4
V gene: TRBV5-4
clone size: .
D gene: TRBD1
CDR3 DNA: TGTGCCAGCAGCCCGGCGGGGGACAGGGAAAGCAAAAACATTCAGTACTTC
CDR3 protein: CASSPAGDRESKNIQYF

J gene: TRBJ1-5
V gene: TRBV28
clone size: once
D gene: .
CDR3 DNA: TGTGCCAGCAGTTTTGCCAGCGGGGGCAGCAATCAGCCCCAGCATTTT
CDR3 protein: CASSFASGGSNQPQHF

J gene: TRBJ1-6
V gene: TRBV5-6
clone size: .
D gene: .
CDR3 DNA: TGTGCCAGCAGCTTTTCTCCAGGCTCCTATAATTCACCCCTCCACTTT
CDR3 protein: CASSFSPGSYNSPLHF

J gene: TRBJ1-2
V gene: TRBV9
clone size: .
D gene: .
CDR3 DNA: TGTGCCAGCAGCGACGACAGCGACTATGGCTACACCTTC
CDR3 protein: CASSDDSDYGYTF

J gene: TRBJ2-3
V gene: TRBV4-3
clone size: .
D gene: .
CDR3 DNA: TGCGCCAGCAGCCAACGCTCGGACACAACGAAGACAGATACGCAGTATTTT
CDR3 protein: CASSQRSDTTKTDTQYF

J gene: TRBJ2-6
V gene: TRBV25-1
clone size: once
D gene: .
CDR3 DNA: TGTGCCAGCAGTGAGCCCGGAGTTGGGGCCAACGTCCTGACTTTC
CDR3 protein: CASSEPGVGANVLTF

J gene: TRBJ2-5
V gene: TRBV5-8
clone size: .
D gene: TRBD1
CDR3 DNA: TGTGCCAGCAGCGCGGGACAGGGTGGGGAGACCCAGTACTTC
CDR3 protein: CASSAGQGGETQYF

J gene: TRBJ2-6
V gene: TRBV4-2
clone size: few
D gene: TRBD2
CDR3 DNA: TGTGCCAGCAGCCGAGAAGATAGCGGGAGCAGCTCTGGGGCCAACGTCCTGACTTTC
CDR3 protein: CASSREDSGSSSGANVLTF

J gene: TRBJ1-2
V gene: TRBV24-1
clone size: .
D gene: .
CDR3 DNA: TGTGCCACCAGTGGGGGCCATGGCTACACCTTC
CDR3 protein: CATSGGHGYTF

J gene: TRBJ1-4
V gene: TRBV27
clone size: few
D gene: TRBD1
CDR3 DNA: TGTGCCAGCAAACGGAAGGGGGCGCGGACTAATGAAAAACTGTTTTTT
CDR3 protein: CASKRKGARTNEKLFF

J gene: TRBJ1-6
V gene: TRBV7-2
clone size: .
D gene: TRBD1
CDR3 DNA: TGTGCCAGCAGGGCCCCGGGGACAGGGGGATCACCCCTCCACTTT
CDR3 protein: CASRAPGTGGSPLHF

J gene: TRBJ2-1
V gene: TRBV4-1
clone size: .
D gene: .
CDR3 DNA: TGCGCCAGCAGCTCCGACAGGCTCAATGAGCAGTTCTTC
CDR3 protein: CASSSDRLNEQFF

J gene: TRBJ2-1
V gene: TRBV10-2
clone size: .
D gene: TRBD2
CDR3 DNA: TGCGCCAGCTGGAAGCGGGAGTTGTCAAACAATGAGCAGTTCTTC
CDR3 protein: CASWKRELSNNEQFF

J gene: TRBJ2-1
V gene: TRBV29-1
clone size: .
D gene: TRBD2
CDR3 DNA: TGCAGCGCAGTAAGGGAGGGCACGAACAATGAGCAGTTCTTC
CDR3 protein: CSAVREGTNNEQFF

J gene: TRBJ2-1
V gene: TRBV30
clone size: .
D gene: .
CDR3 DNA: TGTGCCGGGCGTCCCCGGCGGGGTGAGCAGTTCTTC
CDR3 protein: CAGRPRRGEQFF

J gene: TRBJ2-7
V gene: TRBV27
clone size: .
D gene: .
CDR3 DNA: TGTGCCAGCAGTTTGGAGGGTGGGTTTTACGAGCAGTACTTC
CDR3 protein: CASSLEGGFYEQYF

J gene: TRBJ2-2
V gene: TRBV19
clone size: .
D gene: TRBD1
CDR3 DNA: TGTGCCAGTAGAAGGACAGGGGGCACCGGGGAGCTGTTTTTT
CDR3 protein: CASRRTGGTGELFF

J gene: TRBJ1-2
V gene: TRBV3-1/TRBV3-2
clone size: .
D gene: .
CDR3 DNA: TGTGCCAGCAGCCAAGTGTCATTTGCTAACTATGGCTACACCTTC
CDR3 protein: CASSQVSFANYGYTF

J gene: TRBJ2-4
V gene: TRBV4-3
clone size: .
D gene: .
CDR3 DNA: TGCGCCAGCAGCCAAGATAGAGGGTTCTGGGACATTCAGTACTTC
CDR3 protein: CASSQDRGFWDIQYF

J gene: TRBJ2-1
V gene: TRBV11-1
clone size: .
D gene: TRBD2
CDR3 DNA: TGTGCCAGCAGCTTATATCTAGCGGGAGTTGACAATGAGCAGTTCTTC
CDR3 protein: CASSLYLAGVDNEQFF

J gene: TRBJ1-6
V gene: TRBV19
clone size: .
D gene: .
CDR3 DNA: TGTGCCAGTAGTATTGTGTTGGGGCCTAATTCACCCCTCCACTTT
CDR3 protein: CASSIVLGPNSPLHF

J gene: TRBJ1-2
V gene: TRBV6-1
clone size: .
D gene: .
CDR3 DNA: TGTGCCAGCAGTGAAACAACAGCCACTTATGGCTACACCTTC
CDR3 protein: CASSETTATYGYTF

J gene: TRBJ2-2
V gene: TRBV27
clone size: .
D gene: .
CDR3 DNA: TGTGCCAGCAGTTTTGGAGTGGGTTGGCGAATGAACACCGGGGAGCTGTTTTTT
CDR3 protein: CASSFGVGWRMNTGELFF

J gene: TRBJ1-5
V gene: TRBV5-5
clone size: .
D gene: .
CDR3 DNA: TGTGCCAGCAGCTTGGTACGAAGCGACCCTCAGCCCCAGCATTTT
CDR3 protein: CASSLVRSDPQPQHF

J gene: TRBJ1-1
V gene: TRBV5-4
clone size: .
D gene: .
CDR3 DNA: TGTGCCAGCAGCTTCACAGGCGGGGACACTGAAGCTTTCTTT
CDR3 protein: CASSFTGGDTEAFF

J gene: TRBJ1-2
V gene: TRBV11-2
clone size: .
D gene: TRBD1
CDR3 DNA: TGTGCCAGCAGCTTCGGGACAGGGGCCTATGGCTACACCTTC
CDR3 protein: CASSFGTGAYGYTF

J gene: TRBJ1-3
V gene: TRBV19
clone size: once
D gene: TRBD1
CDR3 DNA: TGTGCCAGTAAGGACAGGGGGTATGGAAACACCATATATTTT
CDR3 protein: CASKDRGYGNTIYF

J gene: TRBJ2-7
V gene: TRBV4-2
clone size: .
D gene: .
CDR3 DNA: TGTGCCAGCCGCTTCGAAGAGGAGTCCGAGCAGTACTTC
CDR3 protein: CASRFEEESEQYF

J gene: TRBJ2-5
V gene: TRBV24-1
clone size: .
D gene: .
CDR3 DNA: TGTGCCACCAGTGATTTGCTCGAGACCCAGTACTTC
CDR3 protein: CATSDLLETQYF

J gene: TRBJ2-7
V gene: TRBV5-1
clone size: .
D gene: .
CDR3 DNA: TGCGCCAGCAGCTTGTGGGGGGAGAATTTGGGCGAGCAGTACTTC
CDR3 protein: CASSLWGENLGEQYF

J gene: TRBJ2-1
V gene: TRBV24-1
clone size: .
D gene: TRBD2
CDR3 DNA: TGTGCCACCAGTGACTGGACTAGCGGAGTCAATGAGCAGTTCTTC
CDR3 protein: CATSDWTSGVNEQFF

J gene: TRBJ2-7
V gene: TRBV7-9
clone size: few
D gene: TRBD1
CDR3 DNA: TGTGCCAGCAGCTTAGCGGGACAGGGGGCCCGGGAGCAGTACTTC
CDR3 protein: CASSLAGQGAREQYF

J gene: TRBJ1-6
V gene: TRBV27
clone size: few
D gene: .
CDR3 DNA: TGTGCCAGCAGTTTGTATCATAATTCACCCCTCCACTTT
CDR3 protein: CASSLYHNSPLHF

J gene: TRBJ2-7
V gene: TRBV7-9
clone size: .
D gene: .
CDR3 DNA: TGTGCCAGCGAAGGGAGGCGTTACGAGCAGTACTTC
CDR3 protein: CASEGRRYEQYF

J gene: TRBJ2-7
V gene: TRBV11-3
clone size: .
D gene: .
CDR3 DNA: TGTGCCAGCAGCTTCCGGGGGAGCGCCTACGAGCAGTACTTC
CDR3 protein: CASSFRGSAYEQYF

J gene: TRBJ2-1
V gene: TRBV18
clone size: .
D gene: .
CDR3 DNA: TGTGCCAGCTCGGTTCGCCAACTAGCCAACAATGAGCAGTTCTTC
CDR3 protein: CASSVRQLANNEQFF